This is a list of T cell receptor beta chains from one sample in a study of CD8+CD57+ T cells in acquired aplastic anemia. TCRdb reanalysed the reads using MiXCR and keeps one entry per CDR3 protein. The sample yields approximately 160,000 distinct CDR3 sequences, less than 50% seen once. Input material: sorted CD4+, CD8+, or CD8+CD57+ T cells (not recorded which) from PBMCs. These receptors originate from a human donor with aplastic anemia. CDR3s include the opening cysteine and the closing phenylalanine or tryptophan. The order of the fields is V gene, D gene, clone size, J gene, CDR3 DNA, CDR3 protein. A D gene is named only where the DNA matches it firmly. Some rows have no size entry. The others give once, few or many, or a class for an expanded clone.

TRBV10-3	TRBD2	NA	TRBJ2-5	TGTGCCATCCGGTCTAGCGGAGCGGGGGAGACCCAGTACTTC	CAIRSSGAGETQYF
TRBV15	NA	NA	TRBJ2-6	TGTGCCACCAGCAACAGTCGAAGCTCTGGGGCCAACGTCCTGACTTTC	CATSNSRSSGANVLTF
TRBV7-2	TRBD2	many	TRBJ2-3	TGTGCCAGCAGCCAGCTGTCTAGCGGGAGGGGAGATACGCAGTATTTT	CASSQLSSGRGDTQYF
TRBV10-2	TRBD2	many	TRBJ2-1	TGCGCCAGCAGTGAGTCGAGCGGGGGGGTCGGTGAGCAGTTCTTC	CASSESSGGVGEQFF
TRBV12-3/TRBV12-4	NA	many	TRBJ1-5	TGTGCCAGCAGTTTCGGAGCGAGGGTAACCAATCAGCCCCAGCATTTT	CASSFGARVTNQPQHF
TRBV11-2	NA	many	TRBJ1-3	TGTGCCAGCAGCCCCAGGATTTCAGTGGTGGGAAACACCATATATTTT	CASSPRISVVGNTIYF
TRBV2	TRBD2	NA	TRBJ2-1	TGTGCCAGCGGGACTAGGTACAATGAGCAGTTCTTC	CASGTRYNEQFF
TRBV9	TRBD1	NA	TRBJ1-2	TGTGCCAGCAGCGTAGGAGGGGGCGGTTTTGGCTACACCTTC	CASSVGGGGFGYTF
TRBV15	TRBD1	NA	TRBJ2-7	TGTGCCACCAGCAGAGCCGCCGGGACAGCTACCTACGAGCAGTACTTC	CATSRAAGTATYEQYF
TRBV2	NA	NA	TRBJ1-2	TGTGCCAGCATAGGTTCTACCCCCGGCTACACCTTC	CASIGSTPGYTF
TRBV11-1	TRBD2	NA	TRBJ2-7	TGTGCCAGCAGCTTAGCGTCCAGCGGGGGGGGATACGAGCAGTACTTC	CASSLASSGGGYEQYF
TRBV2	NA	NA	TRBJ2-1	TGTGCCAGCAGTGAGGGGACAGCGGGAATCGATGAGCAGTTCTTC	CASSEGTAGIDEQFF
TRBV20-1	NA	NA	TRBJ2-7	TGCAGTGCTAGAGTGGGCAGGACCTACGAGCAGTACTTC	CSARVGRTYEQYF
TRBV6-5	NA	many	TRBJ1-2	TGTGCCAGCAGTTGGGGGGGTTCTAACTATGGCTACACCTTC	CASSWGGSNYGYTF
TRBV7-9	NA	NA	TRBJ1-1	TGTGCCAGCAGCTTCGGGAACATGAACACTGAAGCTTTCTTT	CASSFGNMNTEAFF
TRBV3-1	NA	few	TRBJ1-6	TGTGCCAGCAGCCAAGATAAGGGGAAGGGTTCACCCCTCCACTTT	CASSQDKGKGSPLHF
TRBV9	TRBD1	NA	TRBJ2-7	TGTGCCAGCAGCTTGGGACAGGGGACCTCCTACGAGCAGTACTTC	CASSLGQGTSYEQYF
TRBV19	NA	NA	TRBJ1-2	TGTGCCAGTAGTATGGTCGTGGGGTATGGCTACACCTTC	CASSMVVGYGYTF
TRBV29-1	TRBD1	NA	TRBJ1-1	TGCAGCGTTCCGGGACAGAAAGCTTTCTTT	CSVPGQKAFF
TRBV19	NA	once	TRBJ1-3	TGTGCCAGCAAAGGGACGAATGCGACGAACACCATATATTTT	CASKGTNATNTIYF
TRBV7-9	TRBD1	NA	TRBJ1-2	TGTGCCAGCAGCTTAGTAGGGACAGGCGATGGCTACACCTTC	CASSLVGTGDGYTF
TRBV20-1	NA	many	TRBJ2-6	TGCAGTGCTAGCTCGGGGCCAGGGGCCAACGTCCTGACTTTC	CSASSGPGANVLTF
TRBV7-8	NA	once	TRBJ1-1	TGTGCCAGCAGCTTAGCGACCCCCGGGGCGGGCACTGAAGCTTTCTTT	CASSLATPGAGTEAFF
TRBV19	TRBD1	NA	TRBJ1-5	TGTGCCAGTAGTGCGGGACAGGGGGCTCGGCAGCCCCAGCATTTT	CASSAGQGARQPQHF
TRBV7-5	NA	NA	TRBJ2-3	NA	CISVPAAPIDRVGTDTQYF
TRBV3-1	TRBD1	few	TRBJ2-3	TGTGCCAGCAGACCGACAGGGACGAGGACAGATACGCAGTATTTT	CASRPTGTRTDTQYF
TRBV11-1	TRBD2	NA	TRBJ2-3	TGTGCCAGCAGCCGCTCTGGGGGAGGGGGCACAGATACGCAGTATTTT	CASSRSGGGGTDTQYF
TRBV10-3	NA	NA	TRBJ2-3	TGTGCCATCGCGCCCCAGGGCCCTACAGATACGCAGTATTTT	CAIAPQGPTDTQYF
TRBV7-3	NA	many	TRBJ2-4	TGTGCCAGCAGCTTAACCCGTGGGAACATTCAGTACTTC	CASSLTRGNIQYF
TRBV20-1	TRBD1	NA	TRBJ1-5	TGCAGTGCTACGGACAGGGGGCTGGGTCAGCCCCAGCATTTT	CSATDRGLGQPQHF
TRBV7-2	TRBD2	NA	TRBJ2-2	TGCGCCAGCAGCCCCCTAGCGGGAGGGCCTGGGGAGCTGTTTTTT	CASSPLAGGPGELFF
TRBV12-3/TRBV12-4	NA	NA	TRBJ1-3	TGTGCCAGCTCTACCCGGACAAACACCATATATTTT	CASSTRTNTIYF